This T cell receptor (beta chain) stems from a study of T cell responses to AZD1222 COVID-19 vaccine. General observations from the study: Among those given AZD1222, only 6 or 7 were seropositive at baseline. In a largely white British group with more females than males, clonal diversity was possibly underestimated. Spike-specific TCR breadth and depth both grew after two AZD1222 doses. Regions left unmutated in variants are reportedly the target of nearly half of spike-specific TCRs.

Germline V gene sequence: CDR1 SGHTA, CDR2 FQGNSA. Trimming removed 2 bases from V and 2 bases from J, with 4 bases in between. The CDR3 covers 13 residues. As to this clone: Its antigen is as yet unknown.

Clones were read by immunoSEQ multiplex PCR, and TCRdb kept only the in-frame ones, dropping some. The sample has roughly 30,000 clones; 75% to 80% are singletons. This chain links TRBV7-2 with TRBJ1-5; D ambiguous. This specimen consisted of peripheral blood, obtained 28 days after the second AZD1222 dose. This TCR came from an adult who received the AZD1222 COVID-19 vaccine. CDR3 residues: CASSLRGNQPQHF. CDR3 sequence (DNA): TGTGCCAGCAGCTTAAGAGGCAATCAGCCCCAGCATTTT. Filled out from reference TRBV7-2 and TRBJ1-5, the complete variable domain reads GAGVSQSPSNKVTEKGKDVELRCDPISGHTALYWYRQSLGQGLEFLIYFQGNSAPDKSGLPSDRFSAERTGGSVSTLTIQRTQQEDSAVYLCASSLRGNQPQHFGDGTRLSIL.